These 15 T cell receptor beta chains share one sample of origin, sequenced in a study of early T cells in non-severe SARS-CoV-2 infection. A single record per CDR3 protein comes from TCRdb applying MiXCR to the 5' RACE reads. The sample consists of about 83,000 distinct CDR3 sequences, around an eighth of them appearing once. Sequencing was carried out using whole blood. These receptors were obtained from an adult who was a healthcare worker with PCR-confirmed SARS-CoV-2 infection or an uninfected control (not recorded which).

This clonotype was observed a handful of times. The CDR3, as DNA: TGTGCCAGCAGCTCCTCGAACACTGAAGCTTTCTTT. This gives the protein CASSSSNTEAFF. This sequence joins TRBV9 and TRBJ1-1; D is unresolved. The germline V gene encodes CDR1 SGDLS and CDR2 YYNGEE. Trimming took off 4 bases at V and 1 base at J, with 5 bases between the two ends. CDR3 length: 12 residues.

In its sample, this clonotype was seen a few times. The chain combines TRBV20-1 with TRBJ1-2; the D gene is possibly TRBD1 (6 bases). Trimming removed 5 bases from V and 4 bases from J, with 17 bases in between. CDR1 is DFQATT, CDR2 SNEGSKA, per germline (reference sequence). The CDR3 is 14 amino acids. CDR3 in amino acids: CSALSRAGVYGYTF. Here the CDR3 DNA reads TGCAGTGCTTTAAGTCGGGCAGGGGTCTATGGCTACACCTTC.

This clonotype has at least ten counts. The chain is built from TRBV5-6 and TRBJ2-7, with D perhaps matching TRBD1 or TRBD2 (5 bases each). This CDR3 has 13 amino acids. Trimming cost V 5 bases and J 7 bases, with 16 bases left between them. Germline assignment: CDR1 SGHDT and CDR2 YYEEEE. In DNA form, the CDR3 reads TGTGCCAGCAGTTTACCAGGGAGTACGGAGCAGTACTTC. This codes for CASSLPGSTEQYF.

The chain is built from TRBV6-2 or TRBV6-3 and TRBJ2-1, with 14 bases matching TRBD2. V lost 5 bases to trimming and J lost 3 bases; unmatched junction nucleotides: 12. Germline values: CDR1 MNHEY, CDR2 SVGEGT. The CDR3 spans 19 residues. The CDR3 loop reads CASSEDPGLAGEFYNEQFF. CDR3 in DNA: TGTGCCAGCAGTGAAGATCCGGGACTAGCGGGAGAGTTCTACAATGAGCAGTTCTTC.

There are a few counts of this clonotype. The CDR3 spells CASSSDGWVTQYF. In DNA form, the CDR3 reads TGTGCCAGCAGCTCCGACGGGTGGGTGACCCAGTACTTC. The chain employs TRBV2 and TRBJ2-5; no reliable D call. This CDR3 contains 13 residues. Germline CDR1 and CDR2: SNHLY and FYNNEI. V dropped 6 bases and J dropped 7 bases, with 15 bases sitting between them.

This clonotype was seen ten or more times. The genes are TRBV9 and TRBJ1-4; 9 bases map to TRBD1. CDR1 is SGDLS, CDR2 YYNGEE, per germline. V gave up 3 bases and J gave up 10 bases; unmatched junction bases: 10. This CDR3 comprises 15 residues. The CDR3 bases are TGTGCCAGCAGCGGACCCGGGACAGGGCTTGGAAAACTGTTTTTT. As protein: CASSGPGTGLGKLFF.

This clonotype was observed a handful of times. V is TRBV19 and J is TRBJ1-2; possibly TRBD1 for D (6 bases). Per germline, CDR1 LNHDA and CDR2 SQIVND (reference sequence). This CDR3 has 13 amino acids. The V and J ends lost 3 bases and 6 bases respectively, with 11 bases between them. CDR3 nucleotide sequence: TGTGCCAGTAGTATCGGCCAGGGGCATGGCTACACCTTC. Encoded protein: CASSIGQGHGYTF. The whole variable domain, remainder taken from reference TRBV19 and TRBJ1-2, is DGGITQSPKYLFRKEGQNVTLSCEQNLNHDAMYWYRQDPGQGLRLIYYSQIVNDFQKGDIAEGYSVSREKKESFPLTVTSAQKNPTAFYLCASSIGQGHGYTFGSGTRLTVV.

This chain joins TRBV30 and TRBJ2-4, with TRBD2 matching over 7 bases. V lost 1 base and J lost 8; bases outside the gene matches: 5. The CDR3 has 13 amino acids. Germline lookup yields CDR1 GTSNPN and CDR2 SVGIG (reference sequence). CDR3 residues: CAWSATSEDIQYF. The CDR3 DNA reads TGTGCCTGGAGTGCCACTAGCGAAGACATTCAGTACTTC.

This clonotype occurred a few times. The chain joins TRBV29-1 to TRBJ2-6, with TRBD1 matching over 9 bases. Germline trimming cut 2 bases from V and 1 base from J; bases unmatched to any gene: 9. The CDR3 spans 18 residues. Germline lookup yields CDR1 SQVTM and CDR2 ANQGSEA. The CDR3 region is CSVELSDRGPSGANVLTF. The CDR3 DNA sequence: TGCAGCGTTGAATTATCGGACAGGGGCCCTTCTGGGGCCAACGTCCTGACTTTC. Filled out from reference TRBV29-1 and TRBJ2-6, the complete variable domain reads SAVISQKPSRDICQRGTSLTIQCQVDSQVTMMFWYRQQPGQSLTLIATANQGSEATYESGFVIDKFPISRPNLTFSTLTVSNMSPEDSSIYLCSVELSDRGPSGANVLTFGAGSRLTVL.

The sample holds a few counts of this clonotype. V and J are TRBV6-2 or TRBV6-3 and TRBJ1-5, with TRBD1 as a possible D gene (5 bases). V lost 5 bases and J lost 1, with 9 bases in between. CDR1 is MNHEY and CDR2 is SVGEGT in the germline V gene. The CDR3 is 14 residues long. The CDR3 loop reads CASSLRASNQPQHF. CDR3 DNA: TGTGCCAGCAGTCTCAGGGCCAGCAATCAGCCCCAGCATTTT.

CDR3 nucleotides: TGTGCCAGCAGCCCCCGACTAGCGGACGAGCAGTACTTC. Translation gives CASSPRLADEQYF. The genes are TRBV3-1 and TRBJ2-7, with TRBD2 identical over 9 bases. With 4 bases clipped from V and 5 bases from J, the junction kept 3 bases outside the gene matches. Germline CDR1 and CDR2: LGHDT and YNNKEL (reference sequence). The CDR3 consists of 13 residues.

V and J are TRBV7-2 and TRBJ2-7; D unclear. V was trimmed by 3 bases and J by 6 bases, leaving 12 bases between them. The germline CDR1 and CDR2 sequences are SGHTA and FQGNSA. The CDR3 loop spans 13 amino acids. The CDR3 sequence is CASSLRFISEQYF. In DNA, the CDR3 is TGTGCCAGCAGCTTGCGCTTTATTTCCGAGCAGTACTTC.

With regard to this clonotype: The junction does not match germline at one end; this may be a read error. The chain recombines TRBV30 with TRBJ1-4; 8 nucleotides align to TRBD1. The length of the CDR3 is 15 residues. The V gene's germline CDR1 is GTSNPN and CDR2 SVGIG (reference sequence). The CDR3 sequence is CAWSVRDRSGEKLFF. The CDR3, as DNA: TGTGCCTGGAGTGTTAGGGACAGGTCAGGGGAAAAACTTTTTTTT. Drawing the rest from reference TRBV30 and TRBJ1-4, the complete variable domain is SQTIHQWPATLVQPVGSPLSLECTVEGTSNPNLYWYRQAAGRGLQLLFYSVGIGQISSEVPQNLSASRPQDRQFILSSKKLLLSDSGFYLCAWSVRDRSGEKLFFGSGTQLSVL.

The V gene is TRBV11-2, the J gene TRBJ2-5; no clear D. Germline V CDR1 and CDR2: SGHAT, FQNNGV. Deletions cut 6 bases from V and 5 bases from J, with 13 bases between. This CDR3 contains 13 residues. The CDR3 reads CASSQAPGETQYF. The CDR3 DNA sequence: TGTGCCAGCAGTCAGGCCCCTGGGGAGACCCAGTACTTC.

This clonotype was observed a few times. V is TRBV29-1 and J is TRBJ2-5; D might be TRBD1 (7 bases). The V end lost 7 bases, the J end lost 2 bases, and 26 bases lay between the germline ends. Germline V gene lookup returns CDR1 SQVTM and CDR2 ANQGSEA. This CDR3 has 17 amino acids. The CDR3 DNA sequence: TGCAGCGCCCGGAATTTACAGGGGACGGGGGCACAAGAGACCCAGTACTTC. Translated, it gives CSARNLQGTGAQETQYF.